Listed below are T cell receptor beta chains from one sample, sequenced in a study of glioma-infiltrating T cells after dendritic cell vaccination. Libraries were prepared by immunoSEQ multiplex PCR; TCRdb keeps only in-frame clonotypes and omits some of them. The sample records tens of thousands of clones, roughly 84% being singletons. Sequenced material: blood, taken after dendritic cell vaccination. The receptors were sampled from a human donor with glioblastoma. Both conserved end residues are part of each CDR3. The order of the fields is D gene, V gene, clone size, J gene, CDR3 protein, CDR3 DNA. The D gene is left open where the match is weak. Only part of the rows carry a size: once, few, many, or a class if the clone is expanded.

d_gene: -
v_gene: TRBV11-2
abundance: -
j_gene: TRBJ1-3
CDR3aa: CASSLDGGMGNTIYF
CDR3nt: TGTGCCAGCAGCTTAGATGGAGGGATGGGAAACACCATATATTTT

d_gene: TRBD2
v_gene: TRBV10-3
abundance: -
j_gene: TRBJ2-7
CDR3aa: CAISDPGGNSYEQYF
CDR3nt: TGTGCCATCAGTGACCCGGGGGGGAACTCCTACGAGCAGTACTTC

d_gene: -
v_gene: TRBV11-2
abundance: once
j_gene: TRBJ1-6
CDR3aa: CASSLKTGRSDRPNSPLHF
CDR3nt: TGTGCCAGCAGCTTAAAAACTGGTAGATCGGACAGACCTAATTCACCCCTCCACTTT

d_gene: -
v_gene: TRBV6-5
abundance: -
j_gene: TRBJ2-5
CDR3aa: CASSSGLGKETQYF
CDR3nt: TGTGCCAGCAGTTCCGGACTGGGCAAGGAGACCCAGTACTTC

d_gene: TRBD2
v_gene: TRBV4-3
abundance: -
j_gene: TRBJ2-1
CDR3aa: CASSQDKGRGDEQFF
CDR3nt: TGCGCCAGCAGCCAAGATAAGGGTCGGGGGGATGAGCAGTTCTTC

d_gene: -
v_gene: TRBV7-9
abundance: -
j_gene: TRBJ1-1
CDR3aa: CASSSYAGGTEAFF
CDR3nt: TGTGCCAGCAGCTCATACGCAGGAGGTACTGAAGCTTTCTTT

d_gene: TRBD1
v_gene: TRBV2
abundance: -
j_gene: TRBJ1-2
CDR3aa: CASSVWTGDGYTF
CDR3nt: TGTGCCAGCAGTGTTTGGACAGGGGATGGCTACACCTTC

d_gene: -
v_gene: TRBV5-6
abundance: -
j_gene: TRBJ1-4
CDR3aa: CASSFGSGSGEKLFF
CDR3nt: TGTGCCAGCAGCTTTGGATCGGGGTCGGGTGAAAAACTGTTTTTT

d_gene: TRBD2
v_gene: TRBV7-2
abundance: -
j_gene: TRBJ2-3
CDR3aa: CASSTPSGGSWTDTQYF
CDR3nt: TGTGCCAGCAGCACCCCTAGCGGGGGGTCTTGGACAGATACGCAGTATTTT

d_gene: -
v_gene: TRBV18
abundance: -
j_gene: TRBJ1-2
CDR3aa: CASSPGVPYGYTF
CDR3nt: TGTGCCAGCTCACCAGGAGTACCCTATGGCTACACCTTC

d_gene: TRBD1
v_gene: TRBV10-3
abundance: -
j_gene: TRBJ1-5
CDR3aa: CAISALDRPRSNQPQHF
CDR3nt: TGTGCCATCAGTGCCCTGGACAGGCCCCGGAGCAATCAGCCCCAGCATTTT

d_gene: TRBD2
v_gene: TRBV19
abundance: -
j_gene: TRBJ2-7
CDR3aa: CASSIRPSGATGEQYF
CDR3nt: TGTGCCAGTAGTATTCGGCCTAGCGGGGCTACCGGCGAGCAGTACTTC

d_gene: -
v_gene: TRBV15
abundance: -
j_gene: TRBJ2-1
CDR3aa: CATSRDTADEQFF
CDR3nt: TGTGCCACCAGCAGAGATACAGCGGATGAGCAGTTCTTC

d_gene: TRBD2
v_gene: TRBV4-2
abundance: -
j_gene: TRBJ2-1
CDR3aa: CASSQVGTSGGVLSSYNEQFF
CDR3nt: TGTGCCAGCAGCCAAGTCGGAACTAGCGGGGGGGTCCTCAGCTCCTACAATGAGCAGTTCTTC

d_gene: -
v_gene: TRBV6-1
abundance: -
j_gene: TRBJ2-5
CDR3aa: CASSDGGAQETQYF
CDR3nt: TGTGCCAGCAGTGACGGAGGAGCCCAAGAGACCCAGTACTTC

d_gene: TRBD1
v_gene: TRBV2
abundance: -
j_gene: TRBJ1-5
CDR3aa: CASSHPPFSQGPNQPQHF
CDR3nt: TGTGCCAGCAGCCACCCCCCCTTTTCACAGGGGCCGAATCAGCCCCAGCATTTT

d_gene: TRBD1
v_gene: TRBV11-2
abundance: -
j_gene: TRBJ2-7
CDR3aa: CASSLDRGNEQYF
CDR3nt: TGTGCCAGCAGTCTAGACAGGGGGAACGAGCAGTACTTC

d_gene: -
v_gene: TRBV29-1
abundance: -
j_gene: TRBJ2-2
CDR3aa: CSVGSLVNTGELFF
CDR3nt: TGCAGCGTTGGCAGTCTAGTGAACACCGGGGAGCTGTTTTTT

d_gene: -
v_gene: TRBV11-3
abundance: -
j_gene: TRBJ2-7
CDR3aa: CASSLDRAGYGEQYF
CDR3nt: TGTGCCAGCAGCTTAGATCGGGCAGGGTACGGCGAGCAGTACTTC

d_gene: TRBD1
v_gene: TRBV27
abundance: few
j_gene: TRBJ2-7
CDR3aa: CASSWWDRGAEQYF
CDR3nt: TGTGCCAGCAGTTGGTGGGACAGGGGCGCGGAGCAGTACTTC

d_gene: TRBD2
v_gene: TRBV27
abundance: -
j_gene: TRBJ2-1
CDR3aa: CASSLNGGAPNEQFF
CDR3nt: TGTGCCAGCAGTTTAAACGGGGGGGCCCCCAATGAGCAGTTCTTC